The present T cell receptor (beta chain) was sequenced within a study of cytomegalovirus exposure and HLA in healthy donors (dated by TCRdb to about 2017). With regard to the full study: An earlier analysis of some 500 of the donors reported more than 250 Gb of sequence data and roughly 100 million unique TCR beta sequences from roughly 180 million T cells. An early release that covered about 640 HLA-typed donors contained approximately 300 gigabases of sequencing data and some 87 million unique TCR sequences. Among the approximately 430 genotyped donors, about 85% belonged to the genetic ancestry cluster associated with self-reported Caucasian donors. The aim of the study was to test whether cataloging public T cell receptors could identify signatures of past pathogen exposure. Using immunosequencing, the study profiled T cell repertoires from 550 to 750 subjects and related those repertoires to cytomegalovirus serostatus. Besides the first cohort of more than 650 subjects, a separate validation cohort made up of roughly 120 different subjects was used. The study combined high-throughput TCR immunosequencing, statistical association of individual TCRs with disease status, and machine learning to predict cytomegalovirus infection status. A later analysis re-analyzed previously published TCR beta repertoires from 600 to 850 donors and added high-resolution HLA genotyping to study TCR occurrence patterns. Rather than drawing on any new phenotypic data, the later analysis identified candidate immune exposures from TCR beta sequences and the way those sequences occurred across donors. An earlier analysis of about 600 of the donors used high-throughput TCR beta sequencing to judge whether each TCR beta V gene segment behaved as functional or pseudogenic. Donor age, sex, ethnicity and CMV serostatus were compiled together with the repertoire data. Genome-wide SNP genotypes for about 60% of the roughly 670 donors were used in a later genetic analysis, which treated that subset as a discovery cohort. All discovery cohort repertoires had been generated using a single sequencing platform. HLA typing covered class I and class II loci at four-digit resolution. The number of typed donors differed by locus: about 620-640 for A, B, C, DRB1 and DQB1; 522 for DQA1; around 580 for DPA1; and about 450 for DPB1. Five DR-DQ haplotypes were treated as single units for association and clustering because of strong linkage in the cohort. On average, 235,054 unique TCR beta nucleotide sequences were sequenced per donor among more than 350 genotyped donors of the cohort, with roughly a sixth of those sequences being non-productive. General study outcomes and caveats: Several of the top co-occurrence clusters appeared to be linked to parvovirus B19, influenza, CMV and Epstein-Barr virus, according to a later analysis. In a later analysis, most CMV-associated TCR beta chains were found to appear HLA-restricted, with HLA associations seemingly driven largely by CMV exposure. In both the original and validation cohorts, the classifier was reported to diagnose cytomegalovirus status with high specificity and sensitivity. A few of the identified cytomegalovirus-associated TCR beta chains were confirmed in vitro to be specific for cytomegalovirus antigens. In a later genetic analysis, fewer N-insertions in productive TCRs were reported among donors in an Asian-associated ancestry cluster than the 666-donor mean. The study listed approximately 150 TCR beta chains as associated with cytomegalovirus. An earlier analysis of approximately 530 of the donors showed that most TCR beta V segments appeared in productive rearrangements either about 87% or about 30% of the time, which broadly matched IMGT annotations. The authors suggested that the approach could potentially be generalized to other disease states and immunological phenotypes. Only TCR beta chains were sequenced in this cohort, and the absence of alpha or paired-chain data limited detectable features. Because HLA typing was unavailable for some donors at each locus, only the typed subset was used in association tests. The presence/absence analyses assumed that sequencing depth was roughly uniform across donors, and that assumption may not be true. For the cohort, immune exposure information was limited to CMV serostatus. A further reported finding was that TCR beta sequences accurately predicted the HLA-A and HLA-B alleles for most subjects in the first cohort. In a later analysis, TCR association rates were found to vary across HLA loci, with the most associated TCRs seen for DRB1 alleles and the fewest for HLA-C alleles. Linkage disequilibrium might explain the correlated functional status among segregating V segments, but an unknown experimental factor could not be ruled out. A later analysis found that HLA-associated TCR beta chains were more clonally expanded and had lower generation probabilities than equally common non-associated chains. Across donors, most TCR sequences were observed very rarely, whereas some public TCRs were present in many individuals. The 87-base-pair reads could not distinguish some IMGT-functional V segments, including TRBV6-2 and TRBV6-3, so those segments were excluded. An association between a missense DCLRE1C variant and V-gene and J-gene trimming of TCR beta chains was found in a later genetic analysis and replicated in an independent cohort. Because counts were too low, roughly 18 rarely observed V segments, including chromosome 9 orphons, were left out of the earlier analysis of over 550 of the donors. At a false discovery rate of 0.05, a later analysis linked some 17,000 TCR beta sequences to specific HLA alleles. When HLA alleles, especially DR and DQ, strongly co-occurred, TCR associations were difficult to assign to individual alleles. The sequencing pipeline was judged likely to have produced a cluster of highly shared sequence variants as a technical artifact.

The cohort comprised some 700 healthy bone marrow donors. All cohort members were sampled while nominally healthy, although unrecorded immune exposures were likely present. The donor was CMV seropositive and was included in the group of 250 to 350 seropositive cohort members. Every donor gave a peripheral blood sample, and the peripheral blood mononuclear cells from that sample were used for TCR beta sequencing. Genomic DNA was extracted from the blood cell samples with the Qiagen DNeasy Blood Extraction Kit. This clone was counted once. Its antigen is unknown. One base away there is no much larger clone; base qualities are not given. Receptor amplification or capture employed the immunoSEQ multiplex PCR assay. For the multiplex PCR, a mixture combining 60 forward primers for TCR Vbeta segments and 13 reverse primers for TCR Jbeta segments was used. The CDR3 region of rearranged TCR beta genes was amplified from genomic DNA by a multiplex PCR assay. The Illumina HiSeq System was used to sequence the amplified TCR beta libraries as 87-base-pair reads. On the study's bioinformatics: A later analysis counted about 76 million unique TCR beta chains across the 550 to 800 repertoires, and roughly 9.9 million of these chains were shared by at least two donors. To remove PCR and sequencing errors, raw reads were error-corrected and collapsed into unique sequences using a nearest-neighbor algorithm that merged closely related sequences. V, D and J gene segments were assigned by aligning CDR3 sequences to IMGT reference sequences. For a sequence to be retained, a match of at least six nucleotides was required to both a V gene segment and a J gene segment. Rearrangements were classified as productive when the CDR3 lacked stop codons and remained in frame with V and J, and all other rearrangements were classified as non-productive. CDR3 was defined by IMGT convention, running from the second conserved V-encoded cysteine to the conserved J-encoded phenylalanine. In an earlier analysis of approximately 500 of the donors, sequences lacking an unambiguous match to a single V gene segment were excluded. An earlier analysis of around 600 of the donors classified V segments as functional when productive rearrangements were above 56.7% and as segregating when the standard deviation between donors was above 5%. A statistical classification framework was built for diagnosing cytomegalovirus status from the catalog of TCR beta chain sequences. V and J gene assignment, in a later analysis, came from comparing TCR nucleotide sequences with IMGT/GENE-DB human TR gene sequences. In a later analysis, CDR3 sequences and most-parsimonious VDJ recombination scenarios were assigned using the TCRdist pipeline. In a later analysis, each TCR beta chain was defined by its CDR3 amino acid sequence together with its V-gene family, and reads lacking a unique V-gene family were excluded. To address suspected cross-contamination and a sequencing artifact, a later analysis removed a few hundred highly shared, low-generation-probability nucleotide sequences. In a later analysis, a clonal expansion index for each public chain was calculated from normalized within-repertoire ranks of inferred template counts. In a later analysis, generation probabilities were computed using a VDJ recombination model fitted to out-of-frame rearrangements, and the results were checked against IGoR. A later analysis scored TCR-TCR, TCR-HLA and TCR-CMV co-occurrence with hypergeometric tests, applying a repertoire-size bias correction to TCR pairs. False discovery rates were estimated in a later analysis by permuting HLA or CMV assignments 20 times. A later analysis grouped co-occurring TCRs with DBSCAN, adding TCRdist sequence similarity when clustering within HLA-allele-positive subsets. Repertoires with fewer than 30,000 or more than 120,000 public chains were left out of co-occurrence clustering, as were roughly five repertoires with anomalous nucleotide sharing. Imported from immuneACCESS, the table was reduced by TCRdb to in-frame sequences with V and J called. These copies leave out some clones; in studies compared against another copy, an unresolved V gene accounts for under half, and the cause of the remainder is not known. The V and J calls and clone size were taken over from that table, and D and trimming were inferred from the DNA. This sample has 95,000 to 150,000 clones in its table, and 55% to 65% of those were observed once. Roughly 10% of the sample rests with the top ten.

CDR3 length: 16 amino acids, cysteine to phenylalanine. Only the CDR3 portion is preserved as DNA: 48 bases, with reading frame beginning at the first base. Trimming at the junction amounts to 10 bases on V and 0 bases on J, and the germline ends lie 19 bases apart. The germline V gene sets CDR1 to SGHRS and CDR2 to YFSETQ. The sequence is built from TRBV5-1 and TRBJ2-2; possibly the D gene is TRBD1, per 5 matching bases. The receptor comes from a man in his forties or fifties in good health and CMV-seropositive. Sequenced material: PBMCs. The CDR3 reads as follows: CAGAPRWGANTGELFF. The bases are TGCGCCGGGGCCCCGAGGTGGGGCGCGAACACCGGGGAGCTGTTTTTT. When the CDR3 is completed using the reference TRBV5-1 and TRBJ2-2 genes on either side, the full variable domain is KAGVTQTPRYLIKTRGQQVTLSCSPISGHRSVSWYQQTPGQGLQFLFEYFSETQRNKGNFPGRFSGRQFSNSRSEMNVSTLELGDSALYLCAGAPRWGANTGELFFGEGSRLTVL.